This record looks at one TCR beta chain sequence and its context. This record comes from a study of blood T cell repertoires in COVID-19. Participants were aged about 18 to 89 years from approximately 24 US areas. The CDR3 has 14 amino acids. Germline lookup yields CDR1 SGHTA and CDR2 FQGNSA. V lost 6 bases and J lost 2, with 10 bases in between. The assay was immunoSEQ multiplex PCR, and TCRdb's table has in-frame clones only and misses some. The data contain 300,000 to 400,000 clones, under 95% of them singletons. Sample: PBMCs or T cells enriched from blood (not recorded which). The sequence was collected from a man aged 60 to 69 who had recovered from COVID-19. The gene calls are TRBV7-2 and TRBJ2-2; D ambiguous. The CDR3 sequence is CASRLIPNTGELFF. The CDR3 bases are TGTGCCAGCAGACTTATCCCAAACACCGGGGAGCTGTTTTTT.